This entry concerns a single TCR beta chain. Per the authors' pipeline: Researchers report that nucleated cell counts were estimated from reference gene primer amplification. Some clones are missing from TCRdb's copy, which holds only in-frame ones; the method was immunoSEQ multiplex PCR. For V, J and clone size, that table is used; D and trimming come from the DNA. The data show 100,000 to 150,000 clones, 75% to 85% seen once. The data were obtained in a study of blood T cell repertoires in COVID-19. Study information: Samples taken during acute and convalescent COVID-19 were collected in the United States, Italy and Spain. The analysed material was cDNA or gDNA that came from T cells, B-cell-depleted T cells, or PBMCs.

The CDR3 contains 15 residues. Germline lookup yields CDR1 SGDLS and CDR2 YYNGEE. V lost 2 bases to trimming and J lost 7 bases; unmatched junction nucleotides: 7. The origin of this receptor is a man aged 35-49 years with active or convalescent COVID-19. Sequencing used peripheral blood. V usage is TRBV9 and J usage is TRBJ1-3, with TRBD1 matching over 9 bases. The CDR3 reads CASSVGGQGGNTIYF. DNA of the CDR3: TGTGCCAGCAGCGTGGGGGGACAGGGAGGTAACACCATATATTTT.